This T cell receptor beta chain was captured in a study of vaccination and CD4 T cells after COVID-19. Turning to the study itself: Convalescent individuals numbered four females and six males, two being Hispanic. Samples were taken after vaccination, a median of approximately 72 days after dose two, with a range of 14 to 241.

For this clonotype: Antigen unknown.

Treatment of the sample: roughly 11-day PBMC culture with coronavirus spike peptide pools or control peptides (ViraFEST assay). ViraFEST enlarged antigen-specific T cell populations with peptide pools and afterwards sequenced TCRs. IL-2 at around 10 IU/ml and peptide pools at around 10 ug/ml were added to PBMCs cultured at two million per well. The Oncomine TCR Beta short-read assay generated sequence data from the DNA of cultured CD4+ T cells. MiXCR, run by TCRdb on the PCR reads, gives a single entry per CDR3 protein. The sample includes 9,000 to 15,000 distinct CDR3 sequences, roughly 61% of them seen just once. This CDR3 comprises 17 residues. Trimming pared 2 bases from V and 0 bases from J, leaving 14 bases between. CDR1 and CDR2 (germline): LNHDA, SQIVND (reference sequence).

The clonotype originates from a human donor who had recovered from COVID-19. Sequences were obtained from CD4+ T cells from blood, cultured in vitro. The chain combines TRBV19 with TRBJ2-1; possible D gene TRBD2, 6 bases. The CDR3 nucleotides read TGTGCCAGTAGTATATCCCCCCCCGGGGGCTCCTACAATGAGCAGTTCTTC. Amino acid sequence: CASSISPPGGSYNEQFF. The full variable domain, rest sourced from reference TRBV19 and TRBJ2-1, is DGGITQSPKYLFRKEGQNVTLSCEQNLNHDAMYWYRQDPGQGLRLIYYSQIVNDFQKGDIAEGYSVSREKKESFPLTVTSAQKNPTAFYLCASSISPPGGSYNEQFFGPGTRLTVL.